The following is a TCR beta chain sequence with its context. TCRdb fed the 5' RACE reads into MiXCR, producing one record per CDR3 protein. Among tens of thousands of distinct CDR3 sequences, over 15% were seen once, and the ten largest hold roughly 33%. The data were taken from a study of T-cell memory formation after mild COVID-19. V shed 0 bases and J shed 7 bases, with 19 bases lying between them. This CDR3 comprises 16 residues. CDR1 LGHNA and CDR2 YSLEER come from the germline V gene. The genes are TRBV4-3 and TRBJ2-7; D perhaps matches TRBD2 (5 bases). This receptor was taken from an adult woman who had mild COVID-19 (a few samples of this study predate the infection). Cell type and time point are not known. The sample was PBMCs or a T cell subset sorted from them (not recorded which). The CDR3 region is CASSQDKETTFREQYF. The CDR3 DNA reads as TGCGCCAGCAGCCAAGATAAGGAGACTACCTTCAGGGAGCAGTACTTC.